This TCR beta chain was profiled in a study of shared clonotypes between healthy human individuals. There were only Caucasian adults among the donors, and all lived in Nashville, Tennessee. Repertoires were generated with immunoSEQ multiplex PCR, while TCRdb's copy carries only in-frame clones and drops some. The table shows about 450,000 clones, with around 79% occurring only once. This CDR3 is 11 amino acids long. CDR1 is MNHEY, CDR2 SVGAGI, per germline. V lost 6 bases, J lost 11 bases, and 6 bases stayed unmatched. The chain links TRBV6-5 to TRBJ1-2, with 7 nucleotides matching TRBD1. The sequenced sample consisted of PBMCs. The receptor's source is a woman aged 40 to 50 in good health. Some clones in this sample may be carry-over from other donors' samples. The CDR3 spells CASRRQGPYTF. CDR3 in DNA: TGTGCCAGCAGGCGACAGGGACCATACACCTTC.